This T cell receptor beta chain was obtained from a study of shared clonotypes between healthy human individuals. The table came from immunoSEQ multiplex PCR; TCRdb's copy has only in-frame clones and leaves some out. The data hold about 490,000 clones, with 79% observed a single time. The CDR3 spans 13 residues. V lost 4 bases and J 7 bases, leaving 14 bases between the germline ends. CDR1 is MNHEY, CDR2 SMNVEV, per germline (reference sequence). The sequencing sample was made of PBMCs. This clonotype originated in a woman aged 40 to 55 in good health. Some clones in this sample may be carry-over from other donors' samples. The chain has TRBV27 and TRBJ2-7; D is possibly TRBD1 or TRBD2 (5 bases each). In nucleotides, the CDR3 is TGTGCCAGCAGTTCCGGGGACGTGGGAGAGCAGTACTTC. Translating gives CASSSGDVGEQYF.